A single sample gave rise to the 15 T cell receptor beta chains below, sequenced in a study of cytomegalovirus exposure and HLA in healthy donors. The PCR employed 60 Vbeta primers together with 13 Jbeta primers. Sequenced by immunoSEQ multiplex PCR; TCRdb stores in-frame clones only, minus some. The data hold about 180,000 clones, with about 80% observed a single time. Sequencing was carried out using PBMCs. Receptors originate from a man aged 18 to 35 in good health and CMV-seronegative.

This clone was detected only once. As DNA, the CDR3 is TGCGCCAGCAGTCACACCGGTGATGGCCTACCCTTGGGGCTACGCGAGCAGTACTTC. It translates to CASSHTGDGLPLGLREQYF. This sequence joins TRBV10-1 and TRBJ2-7, with D possibly being TRBD1 (5 bases). Germline V lookup: CDR1 WNHNN, CDR2 SYGVQD (reference sequence). This CDR3 is 19 amino acids long. Trimming removed 5 bases from V and 6 bases from J, with 32 bases in between.

The CDR3 sequence: CATSDRLNTEAFF. In DNA, the CDR3 is TGCGCCACCTCGGACAGATTGAACACTGAAGCTTTCTTT. The rearrangement links TRBV4-3 to TRBJ1-1, with a weak D call TRBD1 (6 bases). V lost 10 bases to trimming and J lost 0 bases, with 12 bases between them. The CDR3 has 13 amino acids. Per the germline V gene, CDR1 is LGHNA and CDR2 is YSLEER.

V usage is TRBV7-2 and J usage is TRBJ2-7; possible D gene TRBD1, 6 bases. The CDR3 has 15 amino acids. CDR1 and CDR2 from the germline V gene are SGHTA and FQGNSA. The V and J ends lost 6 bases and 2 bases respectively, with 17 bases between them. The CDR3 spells CASSPMLGAPYEQYF. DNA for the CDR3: TGTGCCAGCAGTCCTATGCTGGGGGCGCCCTACGAGCAGTACTTC.

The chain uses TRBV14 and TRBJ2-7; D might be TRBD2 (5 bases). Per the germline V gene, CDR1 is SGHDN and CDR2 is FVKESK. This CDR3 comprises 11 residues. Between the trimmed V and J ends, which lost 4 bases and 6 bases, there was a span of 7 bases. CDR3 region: CASSLRGEQYF. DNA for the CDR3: TGTGCCAGCAGCCTCCGGGGCGAGCAGTACTTC.

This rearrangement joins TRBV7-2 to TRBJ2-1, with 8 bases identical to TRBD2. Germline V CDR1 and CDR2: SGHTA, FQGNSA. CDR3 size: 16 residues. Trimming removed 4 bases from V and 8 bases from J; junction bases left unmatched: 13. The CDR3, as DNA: TGTGCCAGCAGCTCCCCTCAGCGGGAGAGAACCCATGAGCAGTTCTTC. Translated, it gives CASSSPQRERTHEQFF. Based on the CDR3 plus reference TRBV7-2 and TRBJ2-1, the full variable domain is GAGVSQSPSNKVTEKGKDVELRCDPISGHTALYWYRQSLGQGLEFLIYFQGNSAPDKSGLPSDRFSAERTGGSVSTLTIQRTQQEDSAVYLCASSSPQRERTHEQFFGPGTRLTVL.

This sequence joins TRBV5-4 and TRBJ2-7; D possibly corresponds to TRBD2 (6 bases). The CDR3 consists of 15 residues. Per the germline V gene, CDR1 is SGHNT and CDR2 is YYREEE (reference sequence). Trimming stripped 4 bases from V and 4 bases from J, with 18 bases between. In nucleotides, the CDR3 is TGTGCCAGCAGCCCCGGAGGGGCGATGCGGTACGAGCAGTACTTC. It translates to CASSPGGAMRYEQYF.

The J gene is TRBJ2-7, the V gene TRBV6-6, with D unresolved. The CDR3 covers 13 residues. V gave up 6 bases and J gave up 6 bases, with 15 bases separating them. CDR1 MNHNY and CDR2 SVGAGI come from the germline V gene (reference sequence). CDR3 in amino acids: CASRLSIGGEQYF. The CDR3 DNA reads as TGTGCCAGCAGACTATCGATAGGCGGCGAGCAGTACTTC.

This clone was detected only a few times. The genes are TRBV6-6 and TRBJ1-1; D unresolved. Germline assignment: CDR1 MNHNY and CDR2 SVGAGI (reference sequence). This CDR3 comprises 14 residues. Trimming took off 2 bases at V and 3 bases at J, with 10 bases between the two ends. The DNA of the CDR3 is TGTGCCAGCAGTTACGGCCAGAGGGACACTGAAGCTTTCTTT. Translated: CASSYGQRDTEAFF.

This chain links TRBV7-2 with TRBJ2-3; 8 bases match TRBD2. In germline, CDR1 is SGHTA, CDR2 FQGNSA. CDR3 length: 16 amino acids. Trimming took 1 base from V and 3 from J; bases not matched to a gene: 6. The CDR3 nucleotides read TGTGCCAGCAGCTTAGGCGGGGGGACCGGAACAGATACGCAGTATTTT. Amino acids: CASSLGGGTGTDTQYF.

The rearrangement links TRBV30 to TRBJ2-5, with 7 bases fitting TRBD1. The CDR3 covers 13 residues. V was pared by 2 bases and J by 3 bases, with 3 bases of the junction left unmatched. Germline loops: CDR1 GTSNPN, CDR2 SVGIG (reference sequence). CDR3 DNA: TGTGCCTGGAGTCAGACAGGGAAAGAGACCCAGTACTTC. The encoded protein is CAWSQTGKETQYF.

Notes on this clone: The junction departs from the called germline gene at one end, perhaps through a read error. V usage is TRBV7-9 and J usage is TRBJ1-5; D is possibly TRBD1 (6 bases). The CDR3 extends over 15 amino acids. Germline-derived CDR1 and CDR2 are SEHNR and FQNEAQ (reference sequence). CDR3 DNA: TGTTCCAGCAGTTTCGGGGGGCAGGGCAGTCAGCCCCAGCATTTT. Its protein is CSSSFGGQGSQPQHF.

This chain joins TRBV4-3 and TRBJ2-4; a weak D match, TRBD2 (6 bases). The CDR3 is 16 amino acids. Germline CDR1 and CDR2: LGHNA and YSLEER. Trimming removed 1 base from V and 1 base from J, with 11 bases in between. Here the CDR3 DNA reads TGCGCCAGCAGCCAAGCGGGGGAAGGGGCCAAAAACATTCAGTACTTC. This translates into CASSQAGEGAKNIQYF.

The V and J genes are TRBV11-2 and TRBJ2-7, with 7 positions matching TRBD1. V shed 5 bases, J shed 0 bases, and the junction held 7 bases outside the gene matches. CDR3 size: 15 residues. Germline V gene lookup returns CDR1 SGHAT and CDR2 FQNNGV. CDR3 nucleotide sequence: TGTGCCAGCAGCGAGGACAGGCATTCCTCCTACGAGCAGTACTTC. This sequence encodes CASSEDRHSSYEQYF. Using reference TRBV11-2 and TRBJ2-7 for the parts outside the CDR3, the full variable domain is EAGVAQSPRYKIIEKRQSVAFWCNPISGHATLYWYQQILGQGPKLLIQFQNNGVVDDSQLPKDRFSAERLKGVDSTLKIQPAKLEDSAVYLCASSEDRHSSYEQYFGPGTRLTVT.

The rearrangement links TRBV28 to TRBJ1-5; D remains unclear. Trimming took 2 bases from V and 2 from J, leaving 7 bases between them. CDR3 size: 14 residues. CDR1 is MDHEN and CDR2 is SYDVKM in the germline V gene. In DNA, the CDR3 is TGTGCCAGCAGTTTAGGCGGCGGCAATCAGCCCCAGCATTTT. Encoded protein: CASSLGGGNQPQHF.

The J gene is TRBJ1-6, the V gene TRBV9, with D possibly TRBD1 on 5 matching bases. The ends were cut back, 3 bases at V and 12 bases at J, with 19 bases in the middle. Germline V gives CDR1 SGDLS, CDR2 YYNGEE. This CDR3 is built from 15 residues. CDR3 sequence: CASSGDGTGGEPLHF. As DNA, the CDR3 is TGTGCCAGCAGCGGGGACGGCACAGGAGGGGAACCCCTCCACTTT.